A single sample gave rise to the 5 T cell receptor beta chains below, sequenced in a study of TIL therapy for anti-PD-1-resistant metastatic lung cancer. The libraries were made with immunoSEQ v3. Method: immunoSEQ multiplex PCR; TCRdb's copy keeps in-frame clones and lacks some. Here the sample spans tens of thousands of clones, roughly 69% being singletons. Time point in this sample: pre-treatment sample, taken before nivolumab and TIL therapy. The specimen comprised blood, sampled at baseline. Source of these receptors: a woman aged 25-80 years with non-small cell lung cancer.

The chain links TRBV15 to TRBJ1-3, with 9 bases that match TRBD1. The germline gives CDR1 LNHNV, CDR2 YYDKDF (reference sequence). This CDR3 is 15 amino acids long. The junction had 5 bases not matched to a gene; V was cut back by 3 bases and J by 5 bases. CDR3 region: CATSSGDRARNTIYF. Written as DNA, the CDR3 is TGTGCCACCAGCAGCGGGGACAGGGCTAGAAACACCATATATTTT.

This chain uses TRBV7-6 with TRBJ2-5; 15 positions agree with TRBD2. Germline CDR1 SGHVS, CDR2 FNYEAQ. The CDR3 is 17 residues long. V gave up 5 bases and J gave up 4 bases; unmatched junction bases: 8. The CDR3 loop reads CASSPGLAGGPGETQYF. CDR3 coding DNA: TGTGCCAGCAGCCCCGGACTAGCGGGAGGGCCGGGAGAGACCCAGTACTTC.

This clone is a singleton in its sample. The chain has TRBV5-8 and TRBJ1-4; no clear D gene. Between the trimmed V and J ends, which lost 0 bases and 8 bases, there was a span of 11 bases. CDR1 is SGHTS and CDR2 is YDEGEE in the germline V gene. CDR3 size: 14 residues. The CDR3 here is CASSLEIAGEKLFF. The CDR3 bases are TGTGCCAGCAGCTTGGAAATAGCGGGGGAAAAACTGTTTTTT.

This clone was seen a handful of times. The chain is built from TRBV30 and TRBJ1-1; D remains ambiguous. The CDR3 is 14 amino acids. Per the germline V gene, CDR1 is GTSNPN and CDR2 is SVGIG (reference sequence). The V end lost 3 bases, the J end lost 2 bases, and 13 bases lay between the germline ends. CDR3 DNA: TGTGCCTGGAGGACCCCGGACGGCAACACTGAAGCTTTCTTT. Protein sequence: CAWRTPDGNTEAFF. The full variable domain, completed using reference TRBV30 and TRBJ1-1, is SQTIHQWPATLVQPVGSPLSLECTVEGTSNPNLYWYRQAAGRGLQLLFYSVGIGQISSEVPQNLSASRPQDRQFILSSKKLLLSDSGFYLCAWRTPDGNTEAFFGQGTRLTVV.

V is TRBV30 and J is TRBJ1-1; 7 positions agree with TRBD1. Germline-derived CDR1 and CDR2 are GTSNPN and SVGIG (reference sequence). CDR3 length equals 16 residues. V dropped 4 bases and J dropped 2; count of bases not matched to a gene: 13. The CDR3, as DNA: TGTGCCTGGAAAAGGGGGCGGTTGAGGACCAACACTGAAGCTTTCTTT. Translating it yields CAWKRGRLRTNTEAFF.